The present T cell receptor beta chain was sequenced within a study of a mutant IDH1 vaccine in newly diagnosed glioma. Of note for this clone: The target antigen is unknown.

Time point: week 5, during vaccination. Every vaccine dose comprised 300 ug of mutant IDH1 20-mer peptide plus topical imiquimod. Trimming took off 5 bases at V and 4 bases at J, with 22 bases between the two ends. This CDR3 has 17 residues. The germline gives CDR1 SGHRS, CDR2 YFSETQ. TCRdb's table, derived via immunoSEQ multiplex PCR, lists solely in-frame clones and lacks some. Here the sample spans some 42,000 clones, approximately 83% being singletons. The TCR sequence derives from a man aged 35-49 years with glioma. The chain recombines TRBV5-1 with TRBJ2-1, with D tentatively TRBD1 or TRBD2 (5 bases each). The sample was PBMCs, taken from a glioma patient whose treatment included an IDH1 peptide vaccine. CDR3 in DNA: TGCGCCAGCAGACCATCCCGGACGGGACGAATATACAATGAGCAGTTCTTC. This codes for CASRPSRTGRIYNEQFF.